Shown below are 9 T cell receptor beta chains from a single sample sequenced in a study of early T cells in non-severe SARS-CoV-2 infection. TCRdb re-analysed the 5' RACE reads in MiXCR, keeping a single row per CDR3 protein. The data hold roughly 65,000 distinct CDR3 sequences, with roughly a tenth observed a single time. The sample taken for sequencing was whole blood. These receptors originate from an adult who was a healthcare worker with PCR-confirmed SARS-CoV-2 infection or an uninfected control (not recorded which).

The chain employs TRBV12-3 or TRBV12-4 and TRBJ2-6, with 8 nucleotides matching TRBD1. Losses at the gene ends were 8 bases for V and 2 bases for J; bases not matched to a gene: 11. The CDR3 is 17 amino acids. The CDR3 loop is CASGSGTGLTGANVLTF. The CDR3 DNA follows: TGTGCCAGCGGATCCGGGACAGGATTAACTGGGGCCAACGTCCTGACTTTC.

This clonotype was counted ten times or more. The rearrangement joins TRBV7-9 to TRBJ2-3; D perhaps matches TRBD2 (6 bases). The CDR3 is 14 residues long. CDR1 is SEHNR, CDR2 FQNEAQ, per germline (reference sequence). V was clipped by 7 bases and J by 2 bases, with 13 bases between them. DNA of the CDR3: TGTGCCAGCACCAAGGAGGGTTCCACAGATACGCAGTATTTT. It is translated as CASTKEGSTDTQYF.

This clonotype was detected only a few times. The gene calls are TRBV6-5 and TRBJ1-2, with D possibly being TRBD1 (6 bases). The germline CDR1 and CDR2 sequences are MNHEY and SVGAGI. The CDR3 totals 14 residues. The V end lost 6 bases, the J end lost 5 bases, and 16 bases lay between the germline ends. CDR3 protein: CASSTWQGQYGYTF. Here the CDR3 DNA reads TGTGCCAGCAGCACATGGCAGGGGCAATATGGCTACACCTTC.

This clonotype was seen repeatedly, ten times or more. V is TRBV2 and J is TRBJ2-4; D call uncertain. Germline V gene data show CDR1 as SNHLY and CDR2 as FYNNEI. V lost 7 bases to trimming and J lost 1 base, with 14 bases between them. The CDR3 has 15 residues. CDR3 coding DNA: TGTGCCAGCACCCCCGCACGTGGGGCCAAAAACATTCAGTACTTC. This translates into CASTPARGAKNIQYF.

The chain uses TRBV19 and TRBJ2-2, with 11 bases identical to TRBD2. This CDR3 spans 14 amino acids. The germline CDR1 and CDR2 sequences are LNHDA and SQIVND (reference sequence). The V gene end was trimmed by 10 bases and the J gene end by 3 bases; junction bases not matched to a gene: 4. This CDR3 is CAIHSGRDTGELFF. As DNA, the CDR3 is TGTGCCATTCATAGCGGGAGGGACACCGGGGAGCTGTTTTTT.

Comments on this clonotype: An end of the junction does not agree with germline; a read error may underlie this. This chain links TRBV5-6 with TRBJ1-2; 7 nucleotides agree with TRBD1. The germline V gene encodes CDR1 SGHDT and CDR2 YYEEEE. The CDR3 has 12 amino acids. The CDR3: CVSSWGTDGYTF. DNA of the CDR3: TGTGTCAGCAGCTGGGGGACAGATGGCTACACCTTC.

A few counts support this clonotype. V and J are TRBV5-1 and TRBJ2-1; 11 positions match TRBD2. V gave up 1 base and J gave up 7 bases; unmatched junction bases: 10. This CDR3 has 17 residues. The germline V gene has CDR1 SGHRS and CDR2 YFSETQ. Written as DNA, the CDR3 is TGCGCCAGCAGCTTGTCCCTACTAGCGGGAGCTGGTAATGAGCAGTTCTTC. This codes for CASSLSLLAGAGNEQFF.

The rearrangement uses TRBV5-1 and TRBJ1-5; 9 bases fit TRBD1. The V gene's germline CDR1 is SGHRS and CDR2 YFSETQ. The CDR3 loop spans 21 amino acids. J was trimmed by 4 bases and V by 0 bases; bases with no gene match: 20. The CDR3 loop reads CASSLVGRVFTGTGLNQPQHF. CDR3 DNA sequence: TGCGCCAGCAGCTTGGTAGGCCGGGTCTTTACCGGGACAGGGTTAAATCAGCCCCAGCATTTT.

This chain uses TRBV6-1 with TRBJ1-2; no reliable D call. The germline V and J ends were trimmed by 3 bases and 5 bases, with 16 bases remaining between them. CDR3 length: 15 residues. Looked up from germline, CDR1 is MNHNS and CDR2 is SASEGT. This chain's CDR3 is CASSDRPSNLYGYTF. The CDR3 DNA reads as TGTGCCAGCAGTGACAGACCCTCAAACCTATATGGCTACACCTTC.